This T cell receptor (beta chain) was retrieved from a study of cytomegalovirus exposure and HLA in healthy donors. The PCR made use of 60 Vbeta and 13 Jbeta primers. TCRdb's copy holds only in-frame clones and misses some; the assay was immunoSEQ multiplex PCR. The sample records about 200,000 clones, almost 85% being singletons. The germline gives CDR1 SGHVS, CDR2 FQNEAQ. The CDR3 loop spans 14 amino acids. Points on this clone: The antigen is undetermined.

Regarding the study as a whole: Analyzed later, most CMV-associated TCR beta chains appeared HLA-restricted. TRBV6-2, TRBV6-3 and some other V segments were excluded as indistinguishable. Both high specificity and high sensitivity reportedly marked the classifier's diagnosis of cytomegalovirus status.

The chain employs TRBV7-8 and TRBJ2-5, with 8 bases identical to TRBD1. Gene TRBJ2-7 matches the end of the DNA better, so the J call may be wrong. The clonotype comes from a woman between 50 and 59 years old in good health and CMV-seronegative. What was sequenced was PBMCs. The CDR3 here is CASSLRTGNYEQYF. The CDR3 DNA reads TGTGCCAGCAGCTTACGGACAGGGAACTACGAGCAGTACTTC.